Listed below are T cell receptor beta chains from one sample, sequenced in a study of CD8+CD57+ T cells in acquired aplastic anemia. TCRdb reprocessed the reads with MiXCR, giving one entry per CDR3 protein. Of a few hundred thousand distinct CDR3 sequences in the sample, about two thirds are singletons; the top ten hold 4%. The sample taken for sequencing was sorted CD4+, CD8+, or CD8+CD57+ T cells (not recorded which) from PBMCs. The source is a human donor in good health, serving as a control. Both conserved end residues are trimmed from each CDR3. The order of the fields is CDR3 length, V gene, J gene, CDR3 protein.

12	TRBV4-1	TRBJ2-7	ASSQLAGGGEQY
9	TRBV20-1	TRBJ2-7	SARWGYEQY
13	TRBV11-2	TRBJ2-7	ASSTPGQPAYEQY
12	TRBV19	TRBJ2-3	ASRTAGGSDTQY
16	TRBV10-3	TRBJ2-5	AISGAGTGKSSKETQY
14	TRBV11-2	TRBJ2-3	ASSHKARENTDTQY
13	TRBV7-2	TRBJ1-1	ASSSPGGRGLTSF
12	TRBV7-6	TRBJ1-2	ASSLGAGERGPS
10	TRBV12-3/TRBV12-4	TRBJ1-4	AASGTEEKLF
11	TRBV7-3	TRBJ1-5	ATSSSGGAPQH
10	TRBV2	TRBJ1-2	ASRMQADGYT
12	TRBV7-2	TRBJ2-7	ASSPKGIPYEQY